This TCR beta chain was sequenced for a study of T cell responses to AZD1222 COVID-19 vaccine. Clones were sequenced by immunoSEQ multiplex PCR, and TCRdb holds only the in-frame ones, with some missing. The table lists over 70,000 clones, about 90% of them singletons, with 10% in the top ten. On this clone itself: Its cognate antigen is unknown.

General study points: Elevations in Spike-specific TCR breadth and depth followed administration of two AZD1222 doses. Only 6 or 7 AZD1222 recipients tested seropositive at baseline. A reported finding is that nearly half of spike-specific TCRs target unmutated variant regions. Clonal diversity may have been underestimated, and the donors were mostly white British, with more females than males.

The germline V gene has CDR1 SEHNR and CDR2 FQNEAQ (reference sequence). This CDR3 is 14 amino acids long. With 4 bases removed from V and 4 bases from J, the gap between germline ends came to 12 bases. This chain joins TRBV7-9 and TRBJ2-3; D is possibly TRBD1 (6 bases). The sequence derives from an adult in good health. The specimen was peripheral blood, collected on day 0 of MenACWY control vaccination. The CDR3 DNA reads TGTGCCAGCAGCTCAACCACAGGGCCAGATACGCAGTATTTT. Its protein product is CASSSTTGPDTQYF.